These 10 T cell receptor beta chains originate from one sample sequenced in a study of cytomegalovirus exposure and HLA in healthy donors. PCR involved 60 Vbeta and 13 Jbeta primers. Measured with immunoSEQ multiplex PCR; TCRdb has only the in-frame clones, and not every one. In the table there are about 120,000 clones, roughly 87% of which are singletons. Sequences were obtained from PBMCs. Receptors originate from a young woman in good health and CMV-seronegative.

A few counts support this clone. The chain has TRBV7-3 and TRBJ2-7; TRBD1 aligns across 9 bases. Germline V CDR1 and CDR2: SGHTA, FQGTGA. The CDR3 spans 16 residues. V was pared by 4 bases and J by 0 bases, with 7 bases of the junction left unmatched. In nucleotides, the CDR3 is TGTGCCAGCAGCTCCCCCGGGACAGGGAGCTCCTACGAGCAGTACTTC. It codes for CASSSPGTGSSYEQYF.

As concerns this clone: A junction end diverges from the germline sequence, so it may reflect a read error. The V and J genes are TRBV2 and TRBJ2-1; 11 nucleotides match TRBD2. The CDR3 consists of 11 residues. Germline CDR1 is SNHLY and CDR2 is FYNNEI. CDR3 amino acids: CASELAGAPVF. CDR3 nucleotide sequence: TGTGCCAGTGAACTAGCGGGGGCCCCGGTCTTC.

The V call is TRBV2, the J call TRBJ1-5, with TRBD1 as a possible D gene (5 bases). Trimming took off 3 bases at V and 6 bases at J, with 9 bases between the two ends. Germline V gene sequence: CDR1 SNHLY, CDR2 FYNNEI. The CDR3 consists of 13 residues. The CDR3 DNA follows: TGTGCCAGCAGTGATCAGGGCAGTCAGCCCCAGCATTTT. Amino acid sequence: CASSDQGSQPQHF.

This chain connects TRBV18 to TRBJ2-7, with a possible D match to TRBD2 (6 bases). The V end was cut by 6 bases, the J end by 4 bases, with 16 bases between. Per germline, CDR1 KGHSH and CDR2 LQKENI. The CDR3 covers 14 residues. Here the CDR3 DNA reads TGTGCCAGCTCTTCAGGGAGGAAGGAATACGAGCAGTACTTC. Amino acid sequence: CASSSGRKEYEQYF.

The chain joins TRBV2 to TRBJ1-5; 7 nucleotides line up with TRBD1. Losses at the gene ends were 5 bases for V and 5 bases for J; bases not matched to a gene: 6. CDR1 and CDR2 (germline): SNHLY, FYNNEI. CDR3 size: 14 residues. The CDR3 loop is CASSKEGADQPQHF. Written as DNA, the CDR3 is TGTGCCAGCAGTAAGGAGGGGGCCGATCAGCCCCAGCATTTT. The full variable domain, rest sourced from reference TRBV2 and TRBJ1-5, is EPEVTQTPSHQVTQMGQEVILRCVPISNHLYFYWYRQILGQKVEFLVSFYNNEISEKSEIFDDQFSVERPDGSNFTLKIRSTKLEDSAMYFCASSKEGADQPQHFGDGTRLSIL.

This chain links TRBV6-1 with TRBJ2-1; 9 nucleotides align to TRBD1. CDR3 length: 13 residues. Germline V gene sequence: CDR1 MNHNS, CDR2 SASEGT. The J segment lost 14 bases and the V segment lost 3 bases, leaving 8 bases of the junction unmatched. Written as DNA, the CDR3 is TGTGCCAGCAGTGACCCTGTCCGGGACAGGGAGTTCTTC. Its protein product is CASSDPVRDREFF.

The rearrangement uses TRBV5-1 and TRBJ2-3; 9 positions agree with TRBD2. The germline V gene encodes CDR1 SGHRS and CDR2 YFSETQ. The V segment lost 3 bases and the J segment 0 bases; nucleotides outside the gene matches: 5. There are 16 residues in the CDR3. CDR3 DNA: TGCGCCAGCAGCTCTCCAGCGGGAGGTAGCACAGATACGCAGTATTTT. Translated: CASSSPAGGSTDTQYF.

This chain uses TRBV7-9 with TRBJ2-7, with 8 bases that match TRBD1. Losses at the gene ends were 2 bases for V and 3 bases for J; bases not matched to a gene: 12. The CDR3 runs 17 residues. Germline CDR1 SEHNR, CDR2 FQNEAQ (reference sequence). CDR3 region: CASSLKQGELVNYEQYF. The CDR3, as DNA: TGTGCCAGCAGCTTAAAACAGGGGGAACTCGTAAACTACGAGCAGTACTTC.

The chain is built from TRBV19 and TRBJ2-5, with 9 bases fitting TRBD2. The V segment lost 2 bases and the J segment 5 bases; nucleotides outside the gene matches: 9. The CDR3 is 16 residues long. Looked up from germline, CDR1 is LNHDA and CDR2 is SQIVND (reference sequence). CDR3 coding DNA: TGTGCCAGTAGTATATCCCGCGGACTAGCGAGGGAGACCCAGTACTTC. The encoded protein is CASSISRGLARETQYF.

The rearrangement joins TRBV19 to TRBJ2-7, with D possibly being TRBD1 (6 bases). Trimming removed 7 bases from V and 0 bases from J, with 19 bases in between. The CDR3 covers 16 residues. Looked up from germline, CDR1 is LNHDA and CDR2 is SQIVND (reference sequence). CDR3 sequence reads: CASTRTSGQGSYEQYF. CDR3 bases: TGTGCCAGTACCAGAACCTCGGGACAAGGCTCCTACGAGCAGTACTTC.